The source of this TCR beta chain is a study of neurological immune-mediated disorders. CDR3 length: 13 residues. Per germline, CDR1 MNHNS and CDR2 SASEGT. V shed 6 bases, J shed 6 bases, and the junction held 5 bases outside the gene matches. Whole-study results and caveats: No CDR3 amino acid sequences recurred among expanded clones across subjects, suggesting private repertoires in all groups. Multiple sclerosis patients had less TCR clonal expansion than even healthy controls, unlike HTLV-1-associated myelopathy.

The unsorted libraries had their origin in 2 million PBMCs stored at -80 C. This clonotype was observed many times. Its antigen remains unknown. The team produced cDNA through 5'RACE using 10-nucleotide random UMIs. TCRdb independently ran MiXCR on the 5' RACE reads; one entry per CDR3 protein. The data contain about 55,000 distinct CDR3 sequences, over 3.5% of them singletons. The source material was PBMCs. The receptor comes from a man in his sixties with multiple sclerosis. This chain joins TRBV6-1 and TRBJ1-1, with 9 bases identical to TRBD1. CDR3 residues: CASRQDRGSEAFF. DNA of the CDR3: TGTGCCAGCAGACAGGACAGGGGTTCTGAAGCTTTCTTT.